This TCR beta chain was obtained from a study of radiation and T cells in renal cell carcinoma. Notes on the study in general: Baseline intratumoral clonotype presence is unknown without pretreatment biopsies.

V lost 2 bases and J 0 bases, leaving 8 bases between the germline ends. Germline values: CDR1 SGHRS, CDR2 YFSETQ. The CDR3 has 15 residues. The protocol was immunoSEQ multiplex PCR, while the TCRdb copy is restricted to in-frame clones and leaves out a portion. In the table there are fewer than 200,000 clones, 88% of which are singletons. In regard to this clone: Antigen: not known.

As for time point: blood 4 weeks post-SBRT, at nephrectomy. The treatment is: 15 Gy SBRT to primary tumor, nephrectomy 4 weeks later. Nephrectomy followed 15 Gy stereotactic body radiation by 4 weeks. After SBRT, blood was collected at 2 and 4 weeks, plus baseline. Clear cell pathology was present in this patient's renal cell carcinoma. The TCR comes from a woman aged 45-65 years with renal cell carcinoma. This specimen consisted of blood, obtained from a patient whose treatment included radiotherapy and nephrectomy. The chain employs TRBV5-1 and TRBJ1-4, with no clear D. The CDR3 nucleotides are TGCGCCAGCAGCTTCACATCATCAACTAATGAAAAACTGTTTTTT. It codes for CASSFTSSTNEKLFF.